This note documents a single T cell receptor (beta chain) sequence. What it recognizes is unknown. The sample originates from a study of CD8+CD57+ T cells in acquired aplastic anemia. For the study at large: An average of roughly 3 ug of DNA was obtained from sorted CD4+ and CD8+ cells.

The study's findings and limits: Patients and controls were found to share fewer than 35 CD8+ CDR3 sequences.

The use of genomic DNA as template underpinned the TCR beta VDJ and CDR3 profiling. TCRdb processed the reads anew with MiXCR; each CDR3 protein has one entry. The sample yields about 190,000 distinct CDR3 sequences, 64% seen once. Trimming cost V 8 bases and J 4 bases; bases outside gene matches: 11. This CDR3 has 15 amino acids. In germline, CDR1 is SNHLY, CDR2 FYNNEI. The chain carries TRBV2 and TRBJ1-3; 7 nucleotides align to TRBD1. Sequenced input: sorted CD4+, CD8+, or CD8+CD57+ T cells (not recorded which) from PBMCs. This TCR derives from a human donor with severe aplastic anemia or a healthy control (not recorded which). CDR3 protein: CASLNRGVGGNTIYF. The CDR3 nucleotides are TGTGCCAGCCTCAACAGGGGCGTGGGGGGAAACACCATATATTTT.